This T cell receptor (beta chain) was captured in a study of shared clonotypes between healthy human individuals (dated by TCRdb to the early 2020s). Study-wide context: The cohort included three men and two women between 18 and 49 years of age. Per donor, three plates each were used for CD4 naive and CD4 memory, two for CD8 naive, and one for CD8 memory. Blood TCR repertoires of about 5 healthy adults were deeply sequenced to estimate repertoire size and the extent of clonotype sharing between individuals. To increase sequencing depth and limit assay-specific biases, TCR repertoire library preparation and sequencing were carried out by different laboratories using diverse techniques. Between about 0.8 and 9 billion PBMCs per donor were obtained by leukapheresis.

This clone was recorded once. What antigen it recognizes has not been identified. No base quality information exists; no much larger clone differs at one position. Broad study findings and their caveats: Sampling was restricted to blood, and TCR repertoires in tissue are likely to differ from TCR repertoires in blood. Rarefaction of sorted-subset datasets indicated incomplete sequencing despite the large sequencing depth. Higher generation probabilities were observed for clonotypes shared by all four sorted-subset donors than for non-shared clonotypes. Across a few donors, approximately 5% of naive CD4, around 3.5% of naive CD8, about 2% of memory CD4, and around 0.4% of memory CD8 clonotypes were shared. Naive subsets generally had larger estimated clonotype richness than memory subsets did. Because the study included only a small number of donors, the genetic and exposure-history diversity represented was limited. Pairwise subsampling led to the expectation that sequencing depth would affect the degree of clonotype sharing among donors.

Using the deep immunoSEQ assay, TCR CDR3 regions were amplified from genomic DNA by multiplex PCR. Extracted genomic DNA from each cell subset was spread evenly across all wells of several immunoSEQ 96-well plates, with each plate serving as a replicate. For sorted subsets, each replicate PCR was loaded with about 200 ng genomic DNA, equivalent to some 27,000 T cell genomes. Purified libraries were quantified with a Qubit 3.0 fluorometer, sized on a Bioanalyzer 2100, and re-quantified with the KAPA Library Quantification kit. A separate single-read 150-cycle Illumina NextSeq 550 flow cell was used to sequence each immunoSEQ 96-well plate. As for how the authors treated the data: The immunoSEQ output contained only junctional sequences without quality scores, so filtering could not match that applied to full-length reads. Sequences were annotated with PyIR, a Python wrapper for IgBLAST v1.9, and V/J genes and CDR3 were assigned using IMGT germline references. Reads were filtered out if the reads had weak V/J assignments (E-value above 1e-6), no CDR3, stop codons, out-of-frame junctions, or ambiguous translated residues. A V3J clonotype was defined by an identical inferred V gene, J gene, and CDR3 amino acid sequence. Percentage overlap between repertoires was calculated by dividing the number of shared unique clonotypes by the size of the smaller repertoire. RTK rarefaction, the Chao1 estimator, and Recon v2.1 estimates of unobserved clonotypes were used to assess repertoire richness. Generation probabilities were computed with OLGA for all TCRbeta clonotypes obtained by the gDNA method from a few donors. Not all clones reach the TCRdb copy of this immuneACCESS table, which keeps in-frame sequences only. Checked studies attribute under half of the gap to unresolved V genes and leave the rest unexplained. The DNA was the basis for D and trimming; V, J and clone size are from that table. Recorded for this sample are about 710,000 clones; 55% to 80% of them occurred a single time. The ten top clones hold 1.8% of the sample.

The donors were healthy, HIV-negative adults with no recently reported acute infections or vaccinations. All donors were Caucasian adults living in Nashville, Tennessee, USA. CD4+ T cells were enriched by magnetic negative selection; naive cells were then positively selected on CD45RA, and the negative fraction formed the memory subset. Blood was obtained by leukapheresis, after which PBMCs were separated by Ficoll-Histopaque density gradient centrifugation and cryopreserved in liquid nitrogen vapor phase. Purity and quantity of every magnetically sorted T cell population were checked by analytical flow cytometry. From each sorted fraction, genomic DNA was isolated and quantified by UV absorbance on a Nanodrop 2000c. In the germline V gene (reference sequence), CDR1 corresponds to LNHDA and CDR2 to SQIVND. Including the terminal cysteine and phenylalanine, the CDR3 comprises 13 residues. Left in the record is the CDR3 DNA by itself, 39 bases read in frame from the first base. At the junction V is shortened by 2 bases and J by 5 bases, with 7 bases in between.

The sample was memory CD4+ T cells sorted from blood. This specimen's cell subset or site label, per the study, means: CD45RA-negative fraction. The rearrangement joined TRBV19 to TRBJ1-5; the D gene remains uncertain. This sequence was found in a woman between 25 and 40 years old in good health. The CDR3 protein is CASSIMTDQPQHF. The DNA is TGTGCCAGTAGTATAATGACTGATCAGCCCCAGCATTTT.